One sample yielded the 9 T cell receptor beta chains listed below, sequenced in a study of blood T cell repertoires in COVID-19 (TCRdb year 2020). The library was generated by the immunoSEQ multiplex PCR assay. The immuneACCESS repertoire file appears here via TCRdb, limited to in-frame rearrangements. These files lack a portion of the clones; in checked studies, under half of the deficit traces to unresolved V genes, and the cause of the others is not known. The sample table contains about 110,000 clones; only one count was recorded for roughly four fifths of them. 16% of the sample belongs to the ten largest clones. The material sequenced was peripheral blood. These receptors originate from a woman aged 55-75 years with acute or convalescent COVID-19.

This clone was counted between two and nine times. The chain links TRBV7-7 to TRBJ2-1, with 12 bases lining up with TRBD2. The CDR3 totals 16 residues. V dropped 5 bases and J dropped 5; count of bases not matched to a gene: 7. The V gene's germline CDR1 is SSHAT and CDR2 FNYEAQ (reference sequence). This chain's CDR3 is CASSLLAGGANNEQFF. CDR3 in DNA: TGTGCCAGCAGCCTACTAGCGGGGGGAGCCAACAATGAGCAGTTCTTC.

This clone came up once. The CDR3 loop reads CASSQTSQETQYF. CDR3 in DNA: TGTGCCAGCAGCCAGACTAGCCAAGAGACCCAGTACTTC. V is TRBV5-4 and J is TRBJ2-5; tentatively, D is TRBD2 (6 bases). Per the germline V gene, CDR1 is SGHNT and CDR2 is YYREEE (reference sequence). V shed 4 bases and J shed 1 base, with 8 bases lying between them. The CDR3 length is 13 residues.

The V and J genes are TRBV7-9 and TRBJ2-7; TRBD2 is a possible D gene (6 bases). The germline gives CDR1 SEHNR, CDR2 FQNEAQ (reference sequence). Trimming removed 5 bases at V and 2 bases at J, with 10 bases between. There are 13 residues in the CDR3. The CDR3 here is CASSTTSTYEQYF. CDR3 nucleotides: TGTGCCAGCAGCACCACTAGCACCTACGAGCAGTACTTC.

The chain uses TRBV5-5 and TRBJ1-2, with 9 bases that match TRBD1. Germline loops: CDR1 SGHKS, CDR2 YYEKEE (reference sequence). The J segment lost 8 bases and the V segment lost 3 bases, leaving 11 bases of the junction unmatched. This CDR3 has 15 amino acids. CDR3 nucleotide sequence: TGTGCCAGCAGCTCCGGACAGGGGATTATGGGGGGCTACACCTTC. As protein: CASSSGQGIMGGYTF.

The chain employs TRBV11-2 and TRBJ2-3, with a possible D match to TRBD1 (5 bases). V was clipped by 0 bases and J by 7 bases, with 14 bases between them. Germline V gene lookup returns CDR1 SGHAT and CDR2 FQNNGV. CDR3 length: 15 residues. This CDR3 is CASSLDWGRVNTQYF. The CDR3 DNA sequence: TGTGCCAGCAGCTTAGATTGGGGCAGGGTAAATACGCAGTATTTT.

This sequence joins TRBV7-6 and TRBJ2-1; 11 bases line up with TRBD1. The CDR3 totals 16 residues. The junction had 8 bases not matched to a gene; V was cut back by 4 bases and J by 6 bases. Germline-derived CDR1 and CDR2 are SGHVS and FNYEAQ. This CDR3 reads CASSSTGQGALNEQFF. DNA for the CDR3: TGTGCCAGCAGCTCTACTGGACAGGGGGCCCTCAATGAGCAGTTCTTC.

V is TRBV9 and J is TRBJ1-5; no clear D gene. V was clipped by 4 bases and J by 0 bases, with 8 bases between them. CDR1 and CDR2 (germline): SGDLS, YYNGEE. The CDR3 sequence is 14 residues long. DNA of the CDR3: TGTGCCAGCAGCCCACACAATAGCAATCAGCCCCAGCATTTT. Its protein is CASSPHNSNQPQHF. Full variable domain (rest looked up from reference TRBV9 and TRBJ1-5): DSGVTQTPKHLITATGQRVTLRCSPRSGDLSVYWYQQSLDQGLQFLIQYYNGEERAKGNILERFSAQQFPDLHSELNLSSLELGDSALYFCASSPHNSNQPQHFGDGTRLSIL.

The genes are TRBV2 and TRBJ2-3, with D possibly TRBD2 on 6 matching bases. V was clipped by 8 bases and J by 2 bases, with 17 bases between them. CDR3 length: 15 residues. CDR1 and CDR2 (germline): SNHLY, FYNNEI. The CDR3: CASQRLGQTTDTQYF. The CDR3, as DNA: TGTGCCAGCCAGCGACTAGGGCAGACCACAGATACGCAGTATTTT.

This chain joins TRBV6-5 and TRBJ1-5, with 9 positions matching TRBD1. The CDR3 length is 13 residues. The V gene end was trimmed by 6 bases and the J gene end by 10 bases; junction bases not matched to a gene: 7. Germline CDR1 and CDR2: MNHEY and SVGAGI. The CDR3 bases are TGTGCCAGCAGCCGACAGGGGGGCCTACCCCAGCATTTT. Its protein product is CASSRQGGLPQHF.